This T cell receptor beta chain stems from a study of response to subunit inactivated influenza vaccine. The sample holds a few counts of this clonotype. The antigen remains undetermined. Findings and limits, study-wide: Each seasonal influenza vaccination recruits few new T cells, the authors suggested.

Each CDR3 protein gets one entry after TCRdb re-called the RT-PCR reads with MiXCR. The sample includes 600,000 to 850,000 distinct CDR3 sequences, 12% to 15% seen only once; the top ten take 6.5% to 8%. Between the trimmed V and J ends, which lost 1 base and 6 bases, there was a span of 13 bases. In germline, CDR1 is SGHTA, CDR2 FQGNSA. This CDR3 is 14 amino acids long. The TCR sequence derives from a man aged 50 or older who received an inactivated influenza vaccine. The V call is TRBV7-2, the J call TRBJ2-7, with D perhaps TRBD1 (6 bases). Here the sequenced sample was PBMCs from blood, taken about 14 days before vaccination. In DNA, the CDR3 is TGTGCCAGCAGCTTAGGGGGGCTAGCAGGCGAGCAGTACTTC. This codes for CASSLGGLAGEQYF. The full variable domain, in which reference TRBV7-2 and TRBJ2-7 provide the parts outside the CDR3, is GAGVSQSPSNKVTEKGKDVELRCDPISGHTALYWYRQSLGQGLEFLIYFQGNSAPDKSGLPSDRFSAERTGGSVSTLTIQRTQQEDSAVYLCASSLGGLAGEQYFGPGTRLTVT.